The 11 T cell receptor beta chains below come from one sample, sequenced in a study of tissue T cells after allogeneic stem cell transplantation (dated by TCRdb to 2021 to 2024). Libraries were prepared through the immunoSEQ multiplex PCR assay. What TCRdb holds here is the immuneACCESS table cut down to in-frame rearrangements. Part of the clones is not present; checked against another copy, under half of the missing clones reflect an unresolved V gene, and the others are unexplained. This sample lists tens of thousands of clones; 73% were detected once. The top ten constitute about 0.71% of the sample. The sample consisted of sorted cells pooled from one or two spleens. Every receptor here comes from a pool of C57BL/6 mice in good health.

A note on this clone: One junction end disagrees with the germline gene, perhaps due to a read error. Mouse germline and gene names are used. Read coverage stops 1 residue before the CDR3 terminus; the germline J gene supplies the remainder. V usage is TRBV3 and J usage is TRBJ1-5, with 9 bases matching TRBD1. CDR3 length: 13 residues. Looked up from germline, CDR1 is SNHLY and CDR2 is FYNGKV (reference sequence). CDR3 sequence: CASSLALGQGPLF. The CDR3 bases that were read are TGTGCCAGCAGCTTAGCGCTGGGACAGGGTCCGCTT.

For this clone: Mouse gene names apply. The read terminates 1 residue before the CDR3 end, so the remaining end is supplied by the germline J gene. The rearrangement uses TRBV13-1 and TRBJ1-6; D is ambiguous. TRBJ1-6 is an ORF, and what it does is uncertain. The CDR3 totals 14 residues. Germline V lookup: CDR1 NSHNY, CDR2 SYGAGN. V lost 3 bases and J 4 bases, leaving 8 bases between the germline ends. CDR3 DNA, as far as it was read: TGTGCCAGCAGTGGAGACAAGTATAATTCGCCCCTCTAC. Protein product: CASSGDKYNSPLY. The full CDR3 protein reads CASSGDKYNSPLYF.

This clone appeared once. The gene names given are mouse names. The missing CDR3 end, 1 residue past where the read stops, is filled in from the germline J gene. The chain carries TRBV16 and TRBJ2-2; either TRBD1 or TRBD2 may supply D (5 bases each). This CDR3 has 15 amino acids. Germline V gene data show CDR1 as SGHSA and CDR2 as FRNQAP. V lost 2 bases to trimming and J lost 3 bases, with 10 bases between them. CDR3 DNA (partial): TGTGCAAGCAGCTTATCCGGGGCGGACACCGGGCAGCTCTAC. Its translation is CASSLSGADTGQLY. The CDR3 in its entirety is CASSLSGADTGQLYF.

A remark on this clone: Gene names follow the mouse nomenclature. Read coverage stops 1 residue before the CDR3 terminus; the germline J gene supplies the remainder. This sequence joins TRBV13-3 and TRBJ1-6; 7 positions match TRBD1. TRBJ1-6 is noted as an ORF with a role that remains uncertain. Germline loops: CDR1 NNHDY, CDR2 SYVADS. V dropped 0 bases and J dropped 7; count of bases not matched to a gene: 4. The CDR3 is 15 residues long. CDR3 loop: CASSDGQGGNSPLYF. The sequenced part of the CDR3 DNA is TGTGCCAGCAGTGATGGACAGGGTGGGAATTCGCCCCTCTAC.

Comments on this clone: The gene names here belong to mouse. CDR3 DNA, as far as it was read: TGTGCCAGCAGCCTTAGTCAAAACACCTTGTAC. This sequence encodes CASSLSQNTLY. The complete CDR3 protein is CASSLSQNTLYF. This sequence joins TRBV4 and TRBJ2-4; D unresolved. The CDR3 extends 1 residue past the end of the read, so its final part is completed from the germline J gene. This CDR3 comprises 12 residues. Germline values: CDR1 LGHDT, CDR2 YNNKQL (reference sequence). Trimming pared 5 bases from V and 0 bases from J, leaving 3 bases between.

As for this clone: Mouse gene names and germline throughout. The read gets to within 1 residue of the CDR3 end, and the germline J gene fills in the rest. This chain connects TRBV16 to TRBJ2-1, with 11 positions matching TRBD1. The CDR3 is 15 residues long. Germline V lookup: CDR1 SGHSA, CDR2 FRNQAP. V shed 0 bases, J shed 5 bases, and the junction held 0 bases outside the gene matches. The CDR3 protein is CASSLEGQGDAEQFF. The CDR3 bases that were read are TGTGCAAGCAGCTTAGAGGGACAGGGGGATGCTGAGCAGTTC.

Comment on this clone: Any gene name here is a mouse gene name. Sequencing ends 1 residue short of the CDR3 end; the germline J gene provides the rest. The V and J genes are TRBV3 and TRBJ1-4; 9 nucleotides match TRBD1. The CDR3 sequence is 16 residues long. The germline CDR1 and CDR2 sequences are SNHLY and FYNGKV (reference sequence). The trim removed 2 bases at V and 0 bases at J, leaving 1 base unmatched. The CDR3 is CASSLRQGVSNERLFF. CDR3 DNA, as far as it was read: TGTGCCAGCAGCTTAAGACAGGGGGTTTCCAACGAAAGATTATTT.

With regard to this clone: Genes and germline come from the mouse. The CDR3 end is not reached by the read, which stops 1 residue before it; the germline J gene fills it in. The V gene is TRBV2, the J gene TRBJ2-5; D gene uncertain. The V gene lost 7 bases and the J gene lost 0 bases, with 11 bases spanning the gap. Germline V gene lookup returns CDR1 LGHNA and CDR2 YSYQKL. The CDR3 runs 14 residues. The DNA read from the CDR3 is TGTGCCAGCACCGGCACATTTAACCAAGACACCCAGTAC. It codes for CASTGTFNQDTQY. The CDR3 as a whole reads CASTGTFNQDTQYF.

About this clone itself: Germline and genes here are mouse. The observed sequence ends 1 residue before the CDR3 terminus, with the missing tail filled in from the germline J gene. V is TRBV5 and J is TRBJ2-7, with 8 bases identical to TRBD2. Germline V gene sequence: CDR1 LGHNA, CDR2 YNLKQL (reference sequence). This CDR3 region has 14 residues. The junction had 4 bases not matched to a gene; V was cut back by 2 bases and J by 4 bases. CDR3 in amino acids: CASSQRTGTYEQYF. The DNA read from the CDR3 is TGTGCCAGCAGCCAACGGACTGGGACATATGAACAGTAC.

This clone has more than one count but fewer than ten. All gene names here are mouse names. The read stops 1 residue short of the end of the CDR3; the missing end is completed from the germline J gene. The chain recombines TRBV2 with TRBJ2-4, with unresolved D. Germline-derived CDR1 and CDR2 are LGHNA and YSYQKL. CDR3 length: 15 amino acids. V dropped 0 bases and J dropped 0 bases, with 7 bases sitting between them. This CDR3 reads CASSQESASQNTLYF. Partial CDR3 DNA: TGTGCCAGCAGCCAAGAGTCCGCAAGTCAAAACACCTTGTAC. Together with reference TRBV2 and TRBJ2-4, the CDR3 gives the full variable domain: DPKIIQKPKYLVAVTGSEKILICEQYLGHNAMYWYRQSAKKPLEFMFSYSYQKLMDNQTASSRFQPQSSKKNHLDLQITALKPDDSATYFCASSQESASQNTLYFGAGTRLSVL.

This clone was seen a handful of times. Each gene name is a mouse one. Read coverage stops 1 residue before the CDR3 terminus; the germline J gene supplies the remainder. The chain combines TRBV12-2 with TRBJ1-5; D is unresolved. Germline assignment: CDR1 SGHLS and CDR2 HYDKME. V was shortened by 0 bases and J by 0 bases, with 5 bases between the two germline ends. This CDR3 comprises 14 residues. The sequenced part of the CDR3 DNA is TGTGCCAGCTCTCTCGTCAATAACAACCAGGCTCCGCTT. Amino acids: CASSLVNNNQAPL. The entire CDR3 is CASSLVNNNQAPLF.